The rows below give T cell receptor beta chains drawn from one sample of a study of T cell responses to AZD1222 COVID-19 vaccine. Only in-frame clones appear in the TCRdb table, and some are missing; sequencing was by immunoSEQ multiplex PCR. The data contain approximately 190,000 clones, approximately 87% of them singletons. Specimen: peripheral blood, collected on day 0 of MenACWY control vaccination. The receptors were gathered from an adult in good health. The CDR3 runs from the conserved cysteine through the conserved F or W. The D gene is left open where the match is weak. Rows give clone size only sometimes, using once, few, many, or a class for an expanded clone.

J,size,D,V,DNA,CDR3
TRBJ1-1,-,TRBD1,TRBV24-1,TGTGCCACCACCAGGACAGGGAGCACTGAAGCTTTCTTT,CATTRTGSTEAFF
TRBJ2-3,-,-,TRBV5-4,TGTGCCAGCAGCTGGCAGGGGTGGGAAGATACGCAGTATTTT,CASSWQGWEDTQYF
TRBJ1-2,-,-,TRBV7-9,TGTGCCAGCAGCTTAGAGGGGGATTATAACTATGGCTACACCTTC,CASSLEGDYNYGYTF
TRBJ1-4,-,-,TRBV18,TGTGCCAGCTCACCACGGGGGGCTGGGGAAAAACTGTTTTTT,CASSPRGAGEKLFF
TRBJ1-5,-,-,TRBV9,TGTGCCAGCAGCGTAGGGGTAAGCAATCAGCCCCAGCATTTT,CASSVGVSNQPQHF
TRBJ2-7,-,-,TRBV7-9,TGTGCCAGCAGCTTAGCGGGATCCGGGGACGAGCAGTACTTC,CASSLAGSGDEQYF
TRBJ2-2,-,-,TRBV18,TGTGCCAGCTCACCACGGACGAACACCGGGGAGCTGTTTTTT,CASSPRTNTGELFF
TRBJ2-7,-,TRBD2,TRBV9,TGTGCCAGCAGCGCCCACGCTAGCGGGAGCTCCTACGAGCAGTACTTC,CASSAHASGSSYEQYF
TRBJ2-7,-,TRBD2,TRBV28,TGTGCCAGCAGTAAACCCAGGGAGGGAGCCTACGAGCAGTACTTC,CASSKPREGAYEQYF
TRBJ2-1,-,-,TRBV7-3,TGTGCCAGCAGCTCCCGGGAAACCTCCTTCTCCTACAATGAGCAGTTCTTC,CASSSRETSFSYNEQFF
TRBJ1-4,-,TRBD1,TRBV29-1,TGCAGCGTAACCGGGACAGGGGGGGAAAAACTGTTTTTT,CSVTGTGGEKLFF
TRBJ2-3,-,-,TRBV7-9,TGTGCCAGCAGCTCTTTGACACCCAGTCAGTATTTT,CASSSLTPSQYF
TRBJ1-2,-,-,TRBV28,TGTGCCAGCAGCCCTCCGATACGTCACTATGGCTACACCTTC,CASSPPIRHYGYTF
TRBJ2-1,-,TRBD2,TRBV5-1,TGCGCCAGCAGCTTGGGACTAGCGGGTTTCTACAATGAGCAGTTCTTC,CASSLGLAGFYNEQFF
TRBJ2-2,-,-,TRBV11-2,TGTGCCAGCAGCTCCGGGACGGCCGGGGAGCTGTTTTTT,CASSSGTAGELFF
TRBJ1-1,-,-,TRBV7-9,TGTGCCAGCAGCTTACAGAACACTGAAGCTTTCTTT,CASSLQNTEAFF
TRBJ2-7,-,-,TRBV7-9,TGTGCCAGCAGCTTAGTTACAGCACCCGAGCAGTACTTC,CASSLVTAPEQYF
TRBJ2-7,-,TRBD1,TRBV5-5,TGTGCCAGCAGCTTAAGGTCCGGGACAGGGCTCACCTACGAGCAGTACTTC,CASSLRSGTGLTYEQYF
TRBJ1-4,-,TRBD1,TRBV6-5,TGTGCCAGCAGTCGCACAGGGGTTAGGGATGAAAAACTGTTTTTT,CASSRTGVRDEKLFF
TRBJ2-5,-,-,TRBV19,TGTGCCAGTAGTATAGATGGGACATCATGGACGTGGGAGACCCAGTACTTC,CASSIDGTSWTWETQYF
TRBJ2-1,-,-,TRBV11-2,TGTGCCAGCAGCTTCCCCACCGATGAGCAGTTCTTC,CASSFPTDEQFF
TRBJ2-5,once,-,TRBV7-9,TGTGCCAGCAGCTTAGCGGGACCAGGGATAGAGACCCAGTACTTC,CASSLAGPGIETQYF
TRBJ2-2,-,TRBD1,TRBV6-5,TGTGCCAGCAGCTCCCGACAGGGACGCGGCGGGGAGCTGTTTTTT,CASSSRQGRGGELFF
TRBJ1-1,few,-,TRBV6-4,TGTGCCAGCAGTGACCGGGCAGGAGAGAACACTGAAGCTTTCTTT,CASSDRAGENTEAFF
TRBJ1-1,-,TRBD1,TRBV5-1,TGCGCCAGCAGCTTGGCACAGGGGAGCACTGAAGCTTTCTTT,CASSLAQGSTEAFF
TRBJ2-1,-,-,TRBV30,TGTGCCTGGACCCGGGGGCTTTTGAGCTCCTACAATGAGCAGTTCTTC,CAWTRGLLSSYNEQFF
TRBJ1-5,-,-,TRBV28,TGTGCCAGCAGTGCCCTAACGGATAGCAATCAGCCCCAGCATTTT,CASSALTDSNQPQHF
TRBJ1-3,-,-,TRBV9,TGTGCCACCAAGGCAGTTATGGGGGGAAACACCATATATTTT,CATKAVMGGNTIYF
TRBJ2-1,-,-,TRBV5-4,TGTGCCAGCAGCTGGGGGTTTGACAATGAGCAGTTCTTC,CASSWGFDNEQFF
TRBJ2-1,-,TRBD2,TRBV7-2,TGTGCCAGCAGCTTAGCCCCAACTAGCGGAGCCTACAATGAGCAGTTCTTC,CASSLAPTSGAYNEQFF
TRBJ2-1,-,TRBD2,TRBV5-6,TGTGCCAGCAGCGGAACCCTTTTGGATAGCGGGAGCTCCTACAATGAGCAGTTCTTC,CASSGTLLDSGSSYNEQFF